The TCR beta chain described here comes from a study of cytomegalovirus exposure and HLA in healthy donors. Overall study findings and caveats: A highly shared variant cluster was judged a likely technical artifact.

About this clone itself: The antigen is not known.

It was with 60 Vbeta and 13 Jbeta primers that the PCR ran. Clones were read by immunoSEQ multiplex PCR, and TCRdb kept only the in-frame ones, dropping some. Of 100,000 to 150,000 clones in the sample, 65% to 85% were seen once. Trimming pared 4 bases from V and 4 bases from J, leaving 10 bases between. The CDR3 sequence is 12 residues long. Germline V gives CDR1 GTSNPN, CDR2 SVGIG (reference sequence). The specimen sequenced was PBMCs. This TCR was recovered from a man between 18 and 29 years old in good health and CMV-seropositive. The chain carries TRBV30 and TRBJ1-1; TRBD1 might be the D (6 bases). Written as DNA, the CDR3 is TGTGCCTGGAATAGGGGGACCACTGAAGCTTTCTTT. This codes for CAWNRGTTEAFF.